The clone carrying this TCR beta chain came up a few times. The antigen is not known. The CDR3 length is 17 residues. The ends lost 1 base at V and 7 bases at J; junction bases unmatched: 13. Germline V gene sequence: CDR1 SNHLY, CDR2 FYNNEI. These data are taken from a study of T-cell memory formation after mild COVID-19. Study-level information: TCR clustering was largely donor specific.

Study conclusions and caveats: What remained unconfirmed was the SARS-CoV-2 specificity of second-wave clones peaking on day 37. Contracting clones from day 15 to 85 had balanced CD4/CD8; later expanders favoured CD4+.

Using its own MiXCR run on the 5' RACE reads, TCRdb lists one record per CDR3 protein. Of around 500,000 distinct CDR3 sequences listed, roughly 18% are singletons. The chain couples TRBV2 to TRBJ2-1; 7 bases align to TRBD2. The sequence derives from an adult woman who had mild COVID-19 (a few samples of this study predate the infection). Cell type and time point are not known. Specimen: PBMCs or a T cell subset sorted from them (not recorded which). In DNA, the CDR3 is TGTGCCAGCAGTGAAGGTACCTGGACTAGGCCAGTGAATGAGCAGTTCTTC. It yields the protein CASSEGTWTRPVNEQFF.